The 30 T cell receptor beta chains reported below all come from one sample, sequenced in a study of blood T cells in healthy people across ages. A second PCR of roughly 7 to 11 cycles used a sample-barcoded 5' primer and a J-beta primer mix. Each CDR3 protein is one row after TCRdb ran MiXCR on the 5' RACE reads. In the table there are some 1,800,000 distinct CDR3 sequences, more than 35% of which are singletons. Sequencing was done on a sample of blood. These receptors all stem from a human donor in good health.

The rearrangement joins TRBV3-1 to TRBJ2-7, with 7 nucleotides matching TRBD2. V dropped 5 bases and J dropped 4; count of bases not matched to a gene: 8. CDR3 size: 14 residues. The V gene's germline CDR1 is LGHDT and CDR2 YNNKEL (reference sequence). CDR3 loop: CASSKMGGDYEQYF. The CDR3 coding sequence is TGTGCCAGCAGCAAGATGGGGGGGGATTACGAGCAGTACTTC.

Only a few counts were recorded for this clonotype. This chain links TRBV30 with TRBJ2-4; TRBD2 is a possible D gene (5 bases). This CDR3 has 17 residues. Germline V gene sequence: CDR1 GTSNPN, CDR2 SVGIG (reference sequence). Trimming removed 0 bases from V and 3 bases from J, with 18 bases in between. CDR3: CAWSVWLGEWGKNIQYF. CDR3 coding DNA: TGTGCCTGGAGTGTATGGCTCGGGGAATGGGGCAAAAACATTCAGTACTTC.

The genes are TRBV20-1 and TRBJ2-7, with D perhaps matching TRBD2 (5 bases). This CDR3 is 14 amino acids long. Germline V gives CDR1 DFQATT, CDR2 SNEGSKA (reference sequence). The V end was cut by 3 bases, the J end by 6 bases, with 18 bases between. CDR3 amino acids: CSASPRPGNPEQYF. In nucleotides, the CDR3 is TGCAGTGCTAGTCCTCGCCCGGGAAACCCCGAGCAGTACTTC.

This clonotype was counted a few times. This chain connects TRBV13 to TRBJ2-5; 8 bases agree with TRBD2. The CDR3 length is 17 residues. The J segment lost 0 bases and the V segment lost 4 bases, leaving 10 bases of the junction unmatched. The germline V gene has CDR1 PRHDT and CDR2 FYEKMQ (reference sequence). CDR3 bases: TGTGCCAGCAGCTATAGCGGGCGGGGGGCGAACCAAGAGACCCAGTACTTC. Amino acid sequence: CASSYSGRGANQETQYF.

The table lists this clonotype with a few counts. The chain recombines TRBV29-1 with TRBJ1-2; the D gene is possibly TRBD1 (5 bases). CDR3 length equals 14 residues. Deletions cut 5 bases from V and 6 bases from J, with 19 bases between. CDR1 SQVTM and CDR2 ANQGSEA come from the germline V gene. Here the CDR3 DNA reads TGCAGCGTTTCCCCAGGGAGAGGGGTTGATGGCTACACCTTC. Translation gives CSVSPGRGVDGYTF.

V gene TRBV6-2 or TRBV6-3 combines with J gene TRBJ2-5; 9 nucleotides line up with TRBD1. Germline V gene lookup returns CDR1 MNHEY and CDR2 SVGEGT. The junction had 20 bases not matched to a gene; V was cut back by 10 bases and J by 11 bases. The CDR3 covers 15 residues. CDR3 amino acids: CATKYGQGMDNEQYF. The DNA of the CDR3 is TGTGCCACCAAATATGGACAGGGGATGGACAATGAGCAGTACTTC.

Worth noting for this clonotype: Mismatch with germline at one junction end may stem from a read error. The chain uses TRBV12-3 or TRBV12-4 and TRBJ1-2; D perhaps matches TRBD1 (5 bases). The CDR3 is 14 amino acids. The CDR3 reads CACRTGTVVYRYTF. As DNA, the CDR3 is TGTGCCTGCAGAACCGGGACGGTAGTCTATAGGTACACCTTC.

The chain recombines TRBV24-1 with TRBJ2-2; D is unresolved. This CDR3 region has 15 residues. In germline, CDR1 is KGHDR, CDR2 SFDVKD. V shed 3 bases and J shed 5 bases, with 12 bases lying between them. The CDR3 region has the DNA TGTGCCACCAGTGATCCAAAGACTGGTACCGGGGAGCTGTTTTTT. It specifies CATSDPKTGTGELFF.

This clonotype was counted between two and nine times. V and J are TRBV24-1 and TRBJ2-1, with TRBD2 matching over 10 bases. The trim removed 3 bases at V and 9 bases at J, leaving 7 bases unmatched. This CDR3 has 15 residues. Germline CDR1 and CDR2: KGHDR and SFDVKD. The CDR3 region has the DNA TGTGCCACCAGTGATAAGAGCGGGGGGGTCCGTGAGCAGTTCTTC. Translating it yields CATSDKSGGVREQFF.

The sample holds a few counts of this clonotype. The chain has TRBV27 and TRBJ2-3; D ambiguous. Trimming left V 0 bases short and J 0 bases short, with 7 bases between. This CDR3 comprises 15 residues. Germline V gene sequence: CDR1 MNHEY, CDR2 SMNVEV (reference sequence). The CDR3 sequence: CASSLSRSSTDTQYF. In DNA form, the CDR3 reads TGTGCCAGCAGTTTATCCAGGTCTAGCACAGATACGCAGTATTTT.

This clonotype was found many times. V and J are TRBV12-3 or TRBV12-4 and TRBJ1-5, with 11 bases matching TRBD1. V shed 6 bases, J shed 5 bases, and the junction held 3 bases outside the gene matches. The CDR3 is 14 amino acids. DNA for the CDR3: TGTGCCAGCAGCGGGACAGGGGGGGATCAGCCCCAGCATTTT. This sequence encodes CASSGTGGDQPQHF.

In DNA form, the CDR3 reads TGTGCCAGCAGCTTAGACACTACTGGGGCCAACGTCCTGACTTTC. Translation: CASSLDTTGANVLTF. The chain employs TRBV7-3 and TRBJ2-6; no definite D call. The germline CDR1 and CDR2 sequences are SGHTA and FQGTGA. Trimming stripped 2 bases from V and 2 bases from J, with 7 bases between. The CDR3 totals 15 residues.

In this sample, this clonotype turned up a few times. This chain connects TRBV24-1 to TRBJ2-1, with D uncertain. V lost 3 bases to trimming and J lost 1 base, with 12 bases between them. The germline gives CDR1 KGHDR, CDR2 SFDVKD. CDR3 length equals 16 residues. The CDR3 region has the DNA TGTGCCACCAGTGATGTCAGTGGACGGTCCTACAATGAGCAGTTCTTC. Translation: CATSDVSGRSYNEQFF.

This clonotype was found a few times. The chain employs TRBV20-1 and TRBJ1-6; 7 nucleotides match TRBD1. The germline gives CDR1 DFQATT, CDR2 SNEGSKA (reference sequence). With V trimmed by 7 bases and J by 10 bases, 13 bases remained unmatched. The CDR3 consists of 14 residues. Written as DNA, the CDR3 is TGCAGTGTCCGTCCGGGACAGCAAAGATCACCCCTCCACTTT. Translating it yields CSVRPGQQRSPLHF.

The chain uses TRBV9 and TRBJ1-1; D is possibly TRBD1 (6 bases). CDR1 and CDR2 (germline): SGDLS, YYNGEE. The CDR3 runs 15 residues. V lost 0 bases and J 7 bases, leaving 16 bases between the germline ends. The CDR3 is CASSVGFGGQGEAFF. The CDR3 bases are TGTGCCAGCAGCGTAGGTTTTGGGGGGCAAGGTGAAGCTTTCTTT.

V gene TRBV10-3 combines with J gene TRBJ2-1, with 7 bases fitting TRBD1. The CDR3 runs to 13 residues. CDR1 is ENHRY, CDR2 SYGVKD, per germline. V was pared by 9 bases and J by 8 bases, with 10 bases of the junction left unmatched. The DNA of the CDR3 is TGTGCCATAAGAATTACAGGGGAAGATGAGCAGTTCTTC. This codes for CAIRITGEDEQFF.

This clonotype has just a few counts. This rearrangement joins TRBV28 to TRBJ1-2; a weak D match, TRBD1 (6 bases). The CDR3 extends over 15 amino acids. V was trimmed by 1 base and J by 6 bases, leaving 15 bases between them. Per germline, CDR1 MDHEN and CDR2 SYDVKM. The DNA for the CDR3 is TGTGCCAGCAGTTTATTTTCAGGGGTCGGCAATGGCTACACCTTC. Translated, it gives CASSLFSGVGNGYTF.

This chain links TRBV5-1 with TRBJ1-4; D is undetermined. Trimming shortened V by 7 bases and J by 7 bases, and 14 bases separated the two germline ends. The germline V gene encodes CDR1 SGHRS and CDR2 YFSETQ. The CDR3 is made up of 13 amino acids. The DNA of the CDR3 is TGCGCCAGCTCTTCGGACGTTTTTGAAAAACTGTTTTTT. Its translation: CASSSDVFEKLFF.

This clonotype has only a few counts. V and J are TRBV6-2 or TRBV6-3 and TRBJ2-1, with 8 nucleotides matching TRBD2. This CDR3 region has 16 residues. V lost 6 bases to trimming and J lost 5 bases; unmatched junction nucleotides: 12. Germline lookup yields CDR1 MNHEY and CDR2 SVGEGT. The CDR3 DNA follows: TGTGCCAGCAGCACCTGGGGAGCGGGGGACCACAATGAGCAGTTCTTC. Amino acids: CASSTWGAGDHNEQFF.

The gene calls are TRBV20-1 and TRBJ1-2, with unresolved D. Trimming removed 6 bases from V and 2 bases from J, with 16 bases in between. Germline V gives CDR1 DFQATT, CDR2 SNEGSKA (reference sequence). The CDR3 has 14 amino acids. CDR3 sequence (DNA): TGCAGTGCCCCTGATGAGGGAGCAAACTATGGCTACACCTTC. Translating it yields CSAPDEGANYGYTF.

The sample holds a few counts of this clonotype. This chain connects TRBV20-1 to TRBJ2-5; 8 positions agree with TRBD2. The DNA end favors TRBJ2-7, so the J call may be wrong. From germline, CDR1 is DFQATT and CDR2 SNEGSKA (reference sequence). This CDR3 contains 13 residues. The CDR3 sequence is CSAEGLADYEQYF. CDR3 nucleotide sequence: TGCAGTGCCGAAGGACTAGCCGACTACGAGCAGTACTTC.

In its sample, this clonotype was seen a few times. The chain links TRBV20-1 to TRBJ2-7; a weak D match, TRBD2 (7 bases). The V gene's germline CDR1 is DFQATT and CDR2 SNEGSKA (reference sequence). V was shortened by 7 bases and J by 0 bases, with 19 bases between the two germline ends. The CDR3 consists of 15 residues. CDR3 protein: CSVGGGHMSSYEQYF. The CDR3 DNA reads TGCAGTGTAGGGGGGGGACACATGAGCTCCTACGAGCAGTACTTC.

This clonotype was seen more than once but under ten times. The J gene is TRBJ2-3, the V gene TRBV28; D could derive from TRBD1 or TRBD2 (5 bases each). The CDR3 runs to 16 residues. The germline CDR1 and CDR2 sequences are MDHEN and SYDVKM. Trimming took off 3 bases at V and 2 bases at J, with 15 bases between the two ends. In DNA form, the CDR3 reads TGTGCCAGCAGTTTTGAAGTCGGGGCAAACACAGATACGCAGTATTTT. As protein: CASSFEVGANTDTQYF.

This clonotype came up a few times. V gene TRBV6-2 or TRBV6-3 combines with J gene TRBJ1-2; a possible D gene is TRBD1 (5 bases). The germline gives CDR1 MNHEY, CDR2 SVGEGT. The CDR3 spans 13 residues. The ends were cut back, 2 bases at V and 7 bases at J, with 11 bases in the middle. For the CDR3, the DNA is TGTGCCAGCAGTTACGAAAGGGGAGTTGGCTACACCTTC. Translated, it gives CASSYERGVGYTF.

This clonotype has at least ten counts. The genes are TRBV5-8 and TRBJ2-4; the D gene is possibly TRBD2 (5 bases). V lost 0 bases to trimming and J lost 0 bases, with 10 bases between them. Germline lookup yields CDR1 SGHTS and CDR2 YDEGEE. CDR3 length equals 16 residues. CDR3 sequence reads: CASSLGRTLAKNIQYF. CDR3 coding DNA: TGTGCCAGCAGCTTGGGGAGGACGTTAGCCAAAAACATTCAGTACTTC.

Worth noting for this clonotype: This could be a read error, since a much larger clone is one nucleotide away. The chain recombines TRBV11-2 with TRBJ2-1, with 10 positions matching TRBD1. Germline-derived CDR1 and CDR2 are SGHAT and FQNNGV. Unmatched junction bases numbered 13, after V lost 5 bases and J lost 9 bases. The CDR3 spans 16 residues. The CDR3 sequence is CASSGSRDRGLGEQFF. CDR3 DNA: TGTGCCAGCAGCGGAAGCCGGGACAGGGGACTAGGTGAGCAGTTCTTC.

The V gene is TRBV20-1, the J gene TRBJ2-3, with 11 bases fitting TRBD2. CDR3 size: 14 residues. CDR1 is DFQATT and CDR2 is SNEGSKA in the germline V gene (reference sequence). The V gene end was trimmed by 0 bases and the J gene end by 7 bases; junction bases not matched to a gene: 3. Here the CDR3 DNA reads TGCAGTGCTAGAGAACTAGCGGGGGACTATACGCAGTATTTT. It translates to CSARELAGDYTQYF.

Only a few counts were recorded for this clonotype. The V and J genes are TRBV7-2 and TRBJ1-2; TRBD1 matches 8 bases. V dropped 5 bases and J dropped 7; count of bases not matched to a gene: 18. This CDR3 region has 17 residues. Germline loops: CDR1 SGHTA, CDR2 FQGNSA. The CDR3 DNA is TGTGCCAGCAGCCCCAGACATACCGAGGGGACAGGATCTGGCTACACCTTC. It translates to CASSPRHTEGTGSGYTF. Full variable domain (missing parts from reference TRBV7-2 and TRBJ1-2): GAGVSQSPSNKVTEKGKDVELRCDPISGHTALYWYRQSLGQGLEFLIYFQGNSAPDKSGLPSDRFSAERTGGSVSTLTIQRTQQEDSAVYLCASSPRHTEGTGSGYTFGSGTRLTVV.

The chain's CDR3 is CSARASSESTDTQYF. The CDR3 coding sequence is TGCAGTGCTAGAGCATCTAGCGAGAGCACAGATACGCAGTATTTT. The chain combines TRBV20-1 with TRBJ2-3; D may be TRBD2 (6 bases). V lost 1 base to trimming and J lost 0 bases, with 11 bases between them. The CDR3 length is 15 residues. CDR1 and CDR2 (germline): DFQATT, SNEGSKA (reference sequence).

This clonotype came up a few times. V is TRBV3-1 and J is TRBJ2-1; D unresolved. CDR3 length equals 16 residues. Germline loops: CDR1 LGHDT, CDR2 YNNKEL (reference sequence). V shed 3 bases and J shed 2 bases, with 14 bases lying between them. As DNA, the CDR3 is TGTGCCAGCAGCCACACAGCTCCCCAAGCCTACAATGAGCAGTTCTTC. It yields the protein CASSHTAPQAYNEQFF.